The 7 T cell receptor beta chains given below trace back to one sample, sequenced in a study of T-cell reconstitution after alpha-beta-depleted transplantation in children. Construction of the TCRbeta library involved unique molecular identifiers. TCRdb re-called the PCR reads with MiXCR, one entry per CDR3 protein. The sample includes around 450,000 distinct CDR3 sequences, roughly a tenth of them seen just once. Here the sequenced sample was PBMCs, taken before TCRalphabeta/CD19-depleted stem cell transplant. The receptors here all came from a child aged 2-15 years with inherited bone marrow failure, due to receive a stem cell transplant.

Note on this clonotype: At one end, the junction sequence differs from germline, possibly due to a read error. The chain carries TRBV12-3 or TRBV12-4 and TRBJ2-7, with TRBD2 identical over 7 bases. The CDR3 has 15 amino acids. This CDR3 is CAGSSTRPGGYEQYF. In DNA form, the CDR3 reads TGTGCCGGCAGTTCCACACGCCCGGGGGGCTACGAGCAGTACTTC.

Note on this clonotype: One base away lies a much larger clone, so this may be a sequencing read error. This chain connects TRBV12-3 or TRBV12-4 to TRBJ2-2; 11 nucleotides agree with TRBD1. The CDR3 is 14 residues long. CDR3 residues: CTSSLGTGGGELFF. The CDR3 DNA sequence: TGTACCAGCAGTTTGGGGACAGGGGGCGGGGAGCTGTTTTTT.

This clonotype showed up many times. The chain employs TRBV5-5 and TRBJ1-5; unclear D gene. Deletions cut 4 bases from V and 5 bases from J, with 22 bases between. The CDR3 has 17 residues. CDR1 is SGHKS and CDR2 is YYEKEE in the germline V gene (reference sequence). The CDR3 nucleotides read TGTGCCAGCAGCCCATCTCTAGACGGACCTACCTATCAGCCCCAGCATTTT. It specifies CASSPSLDGPTYQPQHF.

This clonotype was counted ten times or more. The chain recombines TRBV7-8 with TRBJ2-5; 8 bases agree with TRBD2. Germline lookup yields CDR1 SGHVS and CDR2 FQNEAQ. There are 14 residues in the CDR3. V lost 3 bases to trimming and J lost 2 bases; unmatched junction nucleotides: 2. DNA of the CDR3: TGTGCCAGCAGCTTTGGCGGGAGGCAAGAGACCCAGTACTTC. Protein sequence: CASSFGGRQETQYF.

This clonotype has a handful of counts. V is TRBV20-1 and J is TRBJ2-1; 12 bases are shared with TRBD2. CDR1 DFQATT and CDR2 SNEGSKA come from the germline V gene (reference sequence). Trimming took 2 bases from V and 7 from J; bases not matched to a gene: 6. The CDR3 runs to 15 residues. The CDR3 region is CSARLSSGRGNEQFF. The CDR3 DNA follows: TGCAGTGCTAGATTGTCTAGCGGGAGGGGGAATGAGCAGTTCTTC.

This clonotype came up a few times. The chain has TRBV20-1 and TRBJ2-7; 13 bases align to TRBD2. Germline lookup yields CDR1 DFQATT and CDR2 SNEGSKA (reference sequence). The CDR3 is 16 residues long. V dropped 2 bases and J dropped 6; count of bases not matched to a gene: 10. The CDR3 DNA sequence: TGCAGTGCTAGACGGACTAGCGGGAGATTTTTGGGCGAGCAGTACTTC. The encoded protein is CSARRTSGRFLGEQYF.

With regard to this clonotype: This may arise from a read error, as a much more abundant clone is one base away. V gene TRBV9 combines with J gene TRBJ1-4; a possible D gene is TRBD1 (6 bases). Germline CDR1 reads SGDLS; CDR2 reads YYNGEE. This CDR3 comprises 15 residues. V was clipped by 3 bases and J by 3 bases, with 12 bases between them. Here the CDR3 reads CASSATGTPNEKLFF. The CDR3 DNA follows: TGTGCCAGCAGCGCAACAGGGACCCCTAATGAAAAACTGTTTTTT.